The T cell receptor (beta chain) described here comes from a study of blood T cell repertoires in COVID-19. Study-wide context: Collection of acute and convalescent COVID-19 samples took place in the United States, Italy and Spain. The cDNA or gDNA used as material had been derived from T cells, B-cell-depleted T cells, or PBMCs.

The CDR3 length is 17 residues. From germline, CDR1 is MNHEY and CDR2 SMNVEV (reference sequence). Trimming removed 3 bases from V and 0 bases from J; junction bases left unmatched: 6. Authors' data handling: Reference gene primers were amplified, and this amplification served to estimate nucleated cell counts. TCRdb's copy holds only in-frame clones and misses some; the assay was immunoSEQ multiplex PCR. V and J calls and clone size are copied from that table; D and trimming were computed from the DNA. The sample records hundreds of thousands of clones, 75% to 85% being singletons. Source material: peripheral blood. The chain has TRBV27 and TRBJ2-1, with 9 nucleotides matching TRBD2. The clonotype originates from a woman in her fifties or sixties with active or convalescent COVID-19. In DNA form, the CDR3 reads TGTGCCAGCAGTTTCCTAGCGGGGCCTGGCTCCTACAATGAGCAGTTCTTC. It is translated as CASSFLAGPGSYNEQFF.